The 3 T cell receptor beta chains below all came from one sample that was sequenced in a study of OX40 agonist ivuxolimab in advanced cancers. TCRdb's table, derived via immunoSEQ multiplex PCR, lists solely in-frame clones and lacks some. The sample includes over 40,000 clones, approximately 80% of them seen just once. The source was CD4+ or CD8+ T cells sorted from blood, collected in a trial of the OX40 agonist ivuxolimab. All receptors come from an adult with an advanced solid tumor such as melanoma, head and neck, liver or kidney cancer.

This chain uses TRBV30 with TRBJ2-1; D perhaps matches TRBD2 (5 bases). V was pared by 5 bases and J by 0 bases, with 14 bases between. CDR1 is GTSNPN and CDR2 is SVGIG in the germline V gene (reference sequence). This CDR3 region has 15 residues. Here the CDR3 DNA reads TGTGCCTGGGTCTGGAGTAGCGCCTCCTACAATGAGCAGTTCTTC. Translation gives CAWVWSSASYNEQFF.

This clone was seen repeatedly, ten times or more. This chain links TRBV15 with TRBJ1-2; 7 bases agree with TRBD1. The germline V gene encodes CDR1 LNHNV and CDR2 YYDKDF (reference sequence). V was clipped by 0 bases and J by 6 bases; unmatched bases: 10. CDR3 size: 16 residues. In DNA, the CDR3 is TGTGCCACCAGCAGAGATCTACAGGGGCCCCTCCATGGCTACACCTTC. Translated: CATSRDLQGPLHGYTF.

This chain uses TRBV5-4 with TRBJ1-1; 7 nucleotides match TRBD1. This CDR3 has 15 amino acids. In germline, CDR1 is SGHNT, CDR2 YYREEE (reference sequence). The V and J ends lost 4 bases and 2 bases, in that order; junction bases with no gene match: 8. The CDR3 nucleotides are TGTGCCAGCAGCGTCCCACAGGGGACAAACACTGAAGCTTTCTTT. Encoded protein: CASSVPQGTNTEAFF.